This entry lists 26 T cell receptor beta chains sequenced from one sample in a study of T cell repertoires in aging, cancer and after chemotherapy. Rearranged V-D-J TRB sequences were amplified with a mixed TRB-A/B primer pool. MiXCR, run by TCRdb on the multiplex PCR reads, gives a single entry per CDR3 protein. The sample contains several thousand distinct CDR3 sequences, 25% to 35% of which appear only once. The template was genomic DNA from peripheral blood, not RNA. Sequencing used blood. Receptors originate from a human donor with a blood cancer.

This clonotype was counted between two and nine times. The V and J genes are TRBV5-1 and TRBJ2-3; 10 positions match TRBD1. The germline gives CDR1 SGHRS, CDR2 YFSETQ. The CDR3 has 15 amino acids. The V and J ends lost 2 bases and 4 bases, in that order; junction bases with no gene match: 4. CDR3 bases: TGCGCCAGCAGCTTTGGACAGGGGGGATCAGATACGCAGTATTTT. It codes for CASSFGQGGSDTQYF. The full variable domain, with the rest looked up from reference TRBV5-1 and TRBJ2-3, is KAGVTQTPRYLIKTRGQQVTLSCSPISGHRSVSWYQQTPGQGLQFLFEYFSETQRNKGNFPGRFSGRQFSNSRSEMNVSTLELGDSALYLCASSFGQGGSDTQYFGPGTRLTVL.

By share, this clonotype counts as medium-sized. The chain couples TRBV29-1 to TRBJ1-4; no clear D gene. The ends were cut back, 4 bases at V and 3 bases at J, with 9 bases in the middle. CDR1 and CDR2 from the germline V gene are SQVTM and ANQGSEA. The CDR3 loop spans 13 amino acids. CDR3 amino acids: CSVVSGANEKLFF. The CDR3 nucleotides read TGCAGCGTTGTCAGTGGGGCTAATGAAAAACTGTTTTTT.

The chain uses TRBV6-5 and TRBJ1-4; D is unclear. Germline CDR1 reads MNHEY; CDR2 reads SVGAGI. Trimming shortened V by 0 bases and J by 4 bases, and 9 bases separated the two germline ends. This CDR3 contains 15 residues. CDR3 loop: CASSYSAAYNEKLFF. The CDR3 bases are TGTGCCAGCAGTTACTCAGCGGCTTATAATGAAAAACTGTTTTTT.

V and J are TRBV6-5 and TRBJ1-6; the D is unclear. Germline values: CDR1 MNHEY, CDR2 SVGAGI. The CDR3 loop spans 15 amino acids. V lost 11 bases and J 0 bases, leaving 14 bases between the germline ends. The CDR3 DNA reads as TGTGCCTCACAAGGTGGCAGCTCCTATAATTCACCCCTCCACTTT. It specifies CASQGGSSYNSPLHF.

This clonotype is medium-sized within its sample. CDR3 DNA sequence: TGTGCCAGTAGAGACCGGACAGGAAGGGATAATCAGCCCCAGCATTTT. Its protein product is CASRDRTGRDNQPQHF. The chain recombines TRBV19 with TRBJ1-5; 7 nucleotides line up with TRBD1. This CDR3 region has 16 residues. Germline values: CDR1 LNHDA, CDR2 SQIVND (reference sequence). The ends lost 6 bases at V and 4 bases at J; junction bases unmatched: 12.

The chain couples TRBV4-3 to TRBJ1-2, with a weak D call TRBD1 (5 bases). This CDR3 comprises 16 residues. The germline V gene encodes CDR1 LGHNA and CDR2 YSLEER. The V and J ends lost 0 bases and 6 bases respectively, with 17 bases between them. CDR3 DNA: TGCGCCAGCAGCCAAGACGGTGGGGGTTCGATTCATGGCTACACCTTC. It is translated as CASSQDGGGSIHGYTF.

The chain uses TRBV7-9 and TRBJ1-5; possible D gene TRBD1, 5 bases. The germline CDR1 and CDR2 sequences are SEHNR and FQNEAQ (reference sequence). The CDR3 length is 13 residues. The germline V and J ends were trimmed by 8 bases and 7 bases, with 15 bases remaining between them. Here the CDR3 reads CASSLGGGQPQHF. Written as DNA, the CDR3 is TGTGCCAGCTCCCTGGGGGGAGGGCAGCCCCAGCATTTT.

The chain carries TRBV29-1 and TRBJ2-5; 8 positions match TRBD2. J was trimmed by 0 bases and V by 8 bases; bases with no gene match: 8. This CDR3 has 14 residues. Germline V lookup: CDR1 SQVTM, CDR2 ANQGSEA. CDR3 coding DNA: TGCAGCTTCGAGCGGGGGAGGTACCAAGAGACCCAGTACTTC. It translates to CSFERGRYQETQYF.

The J gene is TRBJ2-4, the V gene TRBV5-1; possibly TRBD1 or TRBD2 for D (5 bases each). The CDR3 covers 17 residues. The germline V gene encodes CDR1 SGHRS and CDR2 YFSETQ. The ends were cut back, 0 bases at V and 0 bases at J, with 13 bases in the middle. The CDR3 loop is CASSLARGPGAKNIQYF. In DNA, the CDR3 is TGCGCCAGCAGCTTGGCGAGGGGACCGGGAGCCAAAAACATTCAGTACTTC.

This chain links TRBV30 with TRBJ1-4, with a weak D call TRBD1 (6 bases). Between the trimmed V and J ends, which lost 0 bases and 7 bases, there was a span of 12 bases. CDR3 length equals 14 residues. Germline V gene lookup returns CDR1 GTSNPN and CDR2 SVGIG (reference sequence). The CDR3 protein is CAWSVIGGGEKLFF. CDR3 nucleotides: TGTGCCTGGAGTGTAATAGGGGGAGGTGAAAAACTGTTTTTT.

The chain recombines TRBV12-5 with TRBJ2-6, with D possibly being TRBD1 (6 bases). Trimming removed 0 bases from V and 2 bases from J, with 8 bases in between. The CDR3 runs 16 residues. Germline V gives CDR1 LGHNT, CDR2 FRNRAP. The CDR3 loop reads CASGLVQGAGANVLTF. DNA of the CDR3: TGTGCTAGTGGTTTGGTACAGGGTGCTGGGGCCAACGTCCTGACTTTC. Complete variable domain (other parts from reference TRBV12-5 and TRBJ2-6): DARVTQTPRHKVTEMGQEVTMRCQPILGHNTVFWYRQTMMQGLELLAYFRNRAPLDDSGMPKDRFSAEMPDATLATLKIQPSEPRDSAVYFCASGLVQGAGANVLTFGAGSRLTVL.

This clonotype counts as medium-sized. This sequence joins TRBV29-1 and TRBJ1-2, with 7 positions matching TRBD1. The length of the CDR3 is 11 residues. J lost 8 bases, V lost 7 bases, and 7 bases had no gene match. Germline CDR1 and CDR2: SQVTM and ANQGSEA. In DNA, the CDR3 is TGCAGCGCCTCAGGGGGTTGGGGCTACACCTTC. Translation gives CSASGGWGYTF.

This chain connects TRBV11-3 to TRBJ1-1; D is unclear. This CDR3 contains 17 residues. V lost 9 bases, J lost 2 bases, and 25 bases lay in between. Germline assignment: CDR1 SGHNT and CDR2 YENEEA. The CDR3 DNA reads as TGTGCCAGTGGGCCGCGGAGCGGCAGCTCCCCAAACACTGAAGCTTTCTTT. Translation gives CASGPRSGSSPNTEAFF.

Judged by abundance, this clonotype is medium-sized (0.01 to 0.1%). The chain recombines TRBV30 with TRBJ1-4, with TRBD1 as a possible D gene (5 bases). The CDR3 is made up of 14 amino acids. V lost 1 base and J 4 bases, leaving 10 bases between the germline ends. The V gene's germline CDR1 is GTSNPN and CDR2 SVGIG (reference sequence). The CDR3 spells CAWSGSGGNEKLFF. Written as DNA, the CDR3 is TGTGCCTGGAGTGGTTCTGGGGGTAATGAAAAACTGTTTTTT.

This clonotype counts as medium-sized. V is TRBV29-1 and J is TRBJ1-1; no clear D. CDR1 and CDR2 (germline): SQVTM, ANQGSEA. The V gene lost 5 bases and the J gene lost 4 bases, with 14 bases spanning the gap. The CDR3 is made up of 13 amino acids. CDR3 coding DNA: TGCAGCGTTCGGGTAACCGGGGTCACTGAAGCTTTCTTT. Translation: CSVRVTGVTEAFF.

This clonotype was detected only a few times. This chain uses TRBV19 with TRBJ1-1; D is unresolved. This CDR3 contains 13 residues. CDR1 and CDR2 (germline): LNHDA, SQIVND (reference sequence). Trimming took off 3 bases at V and 5 bases at J, with 10 bases between the two ends. This CDR3 is CASSINVWTEAFF. The CDR3 DNA follows: TGTGCCAGTAGTATTAACGTTTGGACTGAAGCTTTCTTT. Together with reference TRBV19 and TRBJ1-1, the CDR3 gives the full variable domain: DGGITQSPKYLFRKEGQNVTLSCEQNLNHDAMYWYRQDPGQGLRLIYYSQIVNDFQKGDIAEGYSVSREKKESFPLTVTSAQKNPTAFYLCASSINVWTEAFFGQGTRLTVV.

There are a few counts of this clonotype. This chain links TRBV19 with TRBJ1-2; 7 nucleotides align to TRBD1. The germline gives CDR1 LNHDA, CDR2 SQIVND (reference sequence). The CDR3 sequence is 16 residues long. V gave up 1 base and J gave up 7 bases; unmatched junction bases: 12. The CDR3 region has the DNA TGTGCCAGTAGTATAGTCAGGACAGGTTTGTTAGTTGGCTACACCTTC. Its translation is CASSIVRTGLLVGYTF.

The V gene is TRBV7-9, the J gene TRBJ1-1, with 9 nucleotides matching TRBD1. The germline CDR1 and CDR2 sequences are SEHNR and FQNEAQ (reference sequence). J gave up 5 bases and V 5 bases, and 6 bases lay outside the gene matches. The CDR3 is 14 amino acids. DNA of the CDR3: TGTGCCAGCAGCGAGGGACAGGGTTGGACTGAAGCTTTCTTT. Protein sequence: CASSEGQGWTEAFF.

This clonotype is medium-sized. As DNA, the CDR3 is TGTGCCAGCAGTGACGGGACAAACACCGGGGAGCTGTTTTTT. It translates to CASSDGTNTGELFF. The rearrangement joins TRBV6-4 to TRBJ2-2; D perhaps matches TRBD1 (6 bases). V was trimmed by 2 bases and J by 2 bases, leaving 6 bases between them. Germline loops: CDR1 MRHNA, CDR2 SNTAGT. The CDR3 consists of 14 residues.

This sequence joins TRBV15 and TRBJ2-4; D might be TRBD2 (5 bases). The CDR3 contains 15 residues. Germline CDR1 LNHNV, CDR2 YYDKDF (reference sequence). The V gene lost 0 bases and the J gene lost 9 bases, with 15 bases spanning the gap. The CDR3 reads CATSRELTPGIIQYF. The CDR3 DNA is TGTGCCACCAGCAGAGAGTTAACCCCGGGGATCATTCAGTACTTC.

By sample fraction, this clonotype is medium-sized. V gene TRBV6-4 combines with J gene TRBJ2-5; no definite D call. The CDR3 spans 13 residues. V lost 3 bases, J lost 1 base, and 6 bases lay in between. Germline loops: CDR1 MRHNA, CDR2 SNTAGT. This chain's CDR3 is CASSETPQETQYF. In nucleotides, the CDR3 is TGTGCCAGCAGTGAGACACCCCAAGAGACCCAGTACTTC.

This clonotype was counted a few times. This chain connects TRBV19 to TRBJ1-1, with D possibly being TRBD1 (5 bases). The length of the CDR3 is 18 residues. Between the trimmed V and J ends, which lost 3 bases and 3 bases, there was a span of 23 bases. Germline V CDR1 and CDR2: LNHDA, SQIVND (reference sequence). Here the CDR3 reads CASSMRLTAGKGDTEAFF. CDR3 DNA: TGTGCCAGTAGTATGAGACTTACGGCAGGAAAAGGGGACACTGAAGCTTTCTTT.

This clonotype has a handful of counts. The gene calls are TRBV6-5 and TRBJ1-2, with 10 bases identical to TRBD1. Germline values: CDR1 MNHEY, CDR2 SVGAGI. The CDR3 is made up of 16 amino acids. J gave up 5 bases and V 2 bases, and 8 bases lay outside the gene matches. The CDR3 DNA sequence: TGTGCCAGCAGTTACCTAGCCGGGACAGGGGATTATGGCTACACCTTC. Amino acid sequence: CASSYLAGTGDYGYTF.

Within the sample, this clonotype is medium-sized. The chain is built from TRBV19 and TRBJ1-3; D gene ambiguous. Trimming left V 5 bases short and J 0 bases short, with 14 bases between. From germline, CDR1 is LNHDA and CDR2 SQIVND (reference sequence). The CDR3 loop spans 16 amino acids. This CDR3 is CASSSTPDYSGNTIYF. The CDR3 nucleotides are TGTGCCAGTAGTTCGACGCCTGATTACTCTGGAAACACCATATATTTT.

The sample holds one count of this clonotype. Germline is not matched at one junction end, which may reflect a read error. The rearrangement links TRBV6-5 to TRBJ1-1; 7 bases map to TRBD1. The CDR3 has 14 residues. Germline V lookup: CDR1 MNHEY, CDR2 SVGAGI. In DNA form, the CDR3 reads TGTGCCAGCGCGGGGCAGGGGGTAAACACTGAAGCTCTCTTT. Translating it yields CASAGQGVNTEALF.

V gene TRBV5-1 combines with J gene TRBJ2-3; 12 bases are a match to TRBD2. CDR3 length: 19 amino acids. V was clipped by 2 bases and J by 0 bases; unmatched bases: 10. CDR1 and CDR2 (germline): SGHRS, YFSETQ. The CDR3 here is CASSLARASGGASTDTQYF. DNA for the CDR3: TGCGCCAGCAGCTTAGCAAGGGCTAGCGGGGGGGCTAGCACAGATACGCAGTATTTT.